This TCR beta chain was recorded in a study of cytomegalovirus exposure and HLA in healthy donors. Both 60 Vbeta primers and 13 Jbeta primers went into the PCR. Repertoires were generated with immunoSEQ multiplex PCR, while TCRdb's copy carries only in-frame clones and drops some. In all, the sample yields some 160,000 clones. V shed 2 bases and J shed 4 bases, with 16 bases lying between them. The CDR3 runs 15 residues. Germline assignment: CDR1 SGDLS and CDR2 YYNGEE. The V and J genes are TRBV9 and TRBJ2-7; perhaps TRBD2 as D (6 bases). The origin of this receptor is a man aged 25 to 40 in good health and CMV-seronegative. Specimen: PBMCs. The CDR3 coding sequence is TGTGCCAGCAGCGTCGGTAGCGGTACCTTTTACGAGCAGTACTTC. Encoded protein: CASSVGSGTFYEQYF.